This T cell receptor beta chain is from a study of CD8+ T cells in alopecia areata. Whole-study results and caveats: Throughout tofacitinib, many expanded lesional clones continued to persist in scalp and blood.

The V gene lost 0 bases and the J gene lost 1 base, with 0 bases spanning the gap. This CDR3 contains 12 residues. Germline-derived CDR1 and CDR2 are PRHDT and FYEKMQ (reference sequence). This clone has a handful of counts. What it recognizes is unknown. Extracted RNA was reverse transcribed into cDNA, the sequencing template. Repertoires were generated with immunoSEQ multiplex PCR, while TCRdb's copy carries only in-frame clones and drops some. This sample has 150,000 to 200,000 clones, with approximately 67% found just once. The treatment was: oral pan-JAK inhibitor, 5-10 mg twice daily. V is TRBV13 and J is TRBJ1-1; D remains ambiguous. The origin of this receptor is a human donor with alopecia areata. Here the sequenced sample was CD4+ T cells sorted from blood, taken around week 50, from a patient treated with tofacitinib. CDR3 in DNA: TGTGCCAGCAGCTTAGGGAACACTGAAGCTTTCTTT. It codes for CASSLGNTEAFF.